Listed below are T cell receptor beta chains from one sample, sequenced in a study of blood T cell repertoires in COVID-19. Here immunoSEQ multiplex PCR was the method, and the copy in TCRdb shows in-frame clones only, minus some. Of about 160,000 clones listed, roughly 80% were seen once; the top ten hold roughly 6%. The source material was PBMCs or T cells enriched from blood (not recorded which). The source of these receptors is a middle-aged woman with acute COVID-19. Both conserved end residues are part of each CDR3. A D gene is named only where the DNA matches it firmly. Rows give clone size only sometimes, using once, few, many, or a class for an expanded clone.

NA	NA	TRBV9	TRBJ1-3	TGTGCCAGCAGCGTAGCAGGGTCTGGAAACACCATATATTTT	CASSVAGSGNTIYF
NA	NA	TRBV25-1	TRBJ1-2	TGTGCCAGCAGCGAACCTCAGGGGACCTATGGCTACACCTTC	CASSEPQGTYGYTF
NA	NA	TRBV7-9	TRBJ2-3	TGTGCCAGCAGCCCGCAGGGGGGATACGCAGATACGCAGTATTTT	CASSPQGGYADTQYF
few	TRBD2	TRBV7-8	TRBJ2-1	TGTGCCAGCAGCTTGGGACTAGCGGGATCCTCCTACAATGAGCAGTTCTTC	CASSLGLAGSSYNEQFF
NA	NA	TRBV4-1	TRBJ1-3	TGCGCCAGCAGCCAAGACGCGGGGGCTGGAAACACCATATATTTT	CASSQDAGAGNTIYF
NA	NA	TRBV7-3	TRBJ2-2	TGTGCCAGCAGCTTAATAGTGGCCGGGGAGCTGTTTTTT	CASSLIVAGELFF
once	TRBD2	TRBV9	TRBJ2-2	TGTGCCAGCAGCGTAGACCCAGGACTAGCGGGAGTCGGGAACACCGGGGAGCTGTTTTTT	CASSVDPGLAGVGNTGELFF
NA	NA	TRBV19	TRBJ1-1	TGTGCCAGTAGTATTACTGCGGGCACTGAAGCTTTCTTT	CASSITAGTEAFF
NA	TRBD2	TRBV19	TRBJ2-1	TGTGCCAGTAGTATTCTAGCGGGTGAATCCTACAATGAGCAGTTCTTC	CASSILAGESYNEQFF
few	TRBD1	TRBV25-1	TRBJ1-1	TGTGCCAGCAGTGTCGGACAGGGGCTTGATGGAGCTTTCTTT	CASSVGQGLDGAFF
NA	NA	TRBV25-1	TRBJ1-3	TGTGCCAGCAGGACTAACGAGGGGGGGGGCTCTGGAAACACCATATATTTT	CASRTNEGGGSGNTIYF
once	TRBD2	TRBV7-3	TRBJ2-1	TGTGCCAGCAGCCCTAGCGGGGAGTGGAATGAGCAGTTCTTC	CASSPSGEWNEQFF
NA	NA	TRBV25-1	TRBJ2-2	TGTGCCAGCAGTCCGAGGGGTGGGGGCGCGGGTTTCGGGGAGCTGTTTTTT	CASSPRGGGAGFGELFF
NA	NA	TRBV7-9	TRBJ2-2	TGTGCCAGCAGCGGCTATTACCGGGGCGGGGAGCTGTTTTTT	CASSGYYRGGELFF
NA	NA	TRBV15	TRBJ1-3	TGTGCCACCAGCAGAGACACAGGGACCCCTGGAAACACCATATATTTT	CATSRDTGTPGNTIYF
NA	NA	TRBV19	TRBJ2-2	TGTGCCAGTAGTATCTTGTTTACCGGGGAGCTGTTTTTT	CASSILFTGELFF
NA	TRBD1	TRBV15	TRBJ1-2	TGTGCCACCAGCACGGACCCCGGGACAGGCTATGGCTACACCTTC	CATSTDPGTGYGYTF
NA	TRBD1	TRBV19	TRBJ1-5	TGTGCCAGTAGGGGACAGGGGGGCAATCAGCCCCAGCATTTT	CASRGQGGNQPQHF
NA	TRBD2	TRBV2	TRBJ2-7	TGTGCCAGCAGTCCCGTACTAGCGGGAGGGAACGAGCAGTACTTC	CASSPVLAGGNEQYF
NA	TRBD2	TRBV19	TRBJ2-1	TGTGCCAGTAGCCCATCCCACGGGAGGTTTTACAATGAGCAGTTCTTC	CASSPSHGRFYNEQFF
NA	NA	TRBV29-1	TRBJ1-1	TGCAGCGTTGGTAACCGGGACACTGAAGCTTTCTTT	CSVGNRDTEAFF
NA	TRBD1	TRBV18	TRBJ1-6	TGTGCCAGCTCACCTTCGGGACAGCAGAATTCACCCCTCCACTTT	CASSPSGQQNSPLHF
once	TRBD1	TRBV3-1/TRBV3-2	TRBJ1-2	TGTGCCAGCAGCCCCCTGAGACAGGGTAGATATGGCTACACCTTC	CASSPLRQGRYGYTF
NA	TRBD1	TRBV18	TRBJ2-3	TGTGCCAGCTCACCCCGGGACAGGGGACCAGATACGCAGTATTTT	CASSPRDRGPDTQYF
NA	NA	TRBV3-1/TRBV3-2	TRBJ2-3	TGTGCCAGCAGCCGCTCTGGGGCGAGGTCAGATACGCAGTATTTT	CASSRSGARSDTQYF